Listed here is a single T cell receptor (beta chain). Its antigen is not known. This entry comes from a study of response to subunit inactivated influenza vaccine. Study-wide points: New T cells are recruited in small numbers by each seasonal influenza vaccination, according to the authors' suggestion.

Each CDR3 protein gets one entry after TCRdb re-called the RT-PCR reads with MiXCR. The sample consists of approximately 570,000 distinct CDR3 sequences, 6% to 9% of them appearing once. Specimen: PBMCs from blood, collected 23 to 25 months after vaccination. The TCR was taken from a man between 45 and 75 years old who received an inactivated influenza vaccine.

The CDR3 coding sequence is TGTGCCAGCAGTTTCGAGGGGGCCAAGGGCTACGAGCAGTACTTC. Translating it yields CASSFEGAKGYEQYF. V gene TRBV6-5 combines with J gene TRBJ2-7, with 7 positions matching TRBD1. The CDR3 length is 15 residues. V was pared by 4 bases and J by 3 bases, with 9 bases of the junction left unmatched. Germline CDR1 and CDR2: MNHEY and SVGAGI.